These 8 T cell receptor beta chains were sequenced from one sample in a study of cytomegalovirus exposure and HLA in healthy donors. The PCR used 60 Vbeta and 13 Jbeta primers. The table came from immunoSEQ multiplex PCR; TCRdb's copy has only in-frame clones and leaves some out. Recorded here are some 200,000 clones; the top ten clones represent approximately 6.5%. The sequencing sample was made of PBMCs. The origin of the receptors is a man aged 25 to 40 in good health and CMV-seronegative.

J is TRBJ2-7 and V is TRBV18, with TRBD2 matching 9 bases. The V segment lost 3 bases and the J segment 6 bases; nucleotides outside the gene matches: 6. The CDR3 spans 14 residues. In germline, CDR1 is KGHSH, CDR2 LQKENI. In DNA form, the CDR3 reads TGTGCCAGCTCACCGGTTAGCGGGAGTCGCGAGCAGTACTTC. The encoded protein is CASSPVSGSREQYF.

The rearrangement uses TRBV15 and TRBJ2-7, with 10 bases that match TRBD1. The J segment lost 6 bases and the V segment lost 3 bases, leaving 11 bases of the junction unmatched. The CDR3 is made up of 16 amino acids. CDR1 and CDR2 from the germline V gene are LNHNV and YYDKDF (reference sequence). This chain's CDR3 is CATSRGAGTGETEQYF. The CDR3 DNA follows: TGTGCCACCAGCAGGGGCGCCGGGACAGGGGAGACCGAGCAGTACTTC.

The V and J genes are TRBV2 and TRBJ2-1, with 11 bases fitting TRBD2. Germline CDR1 and CDR2: SNHLY and FYNNEI. V shed 3 bases, J shed 8 bases, and the junction held 9 bases outside the gene matches. The CDR3 runs to 16 residues. The CDR3 sequence is CASSDRLAGGPDEQFF. The DNA of the CDR3 is TGTGCCAGCAGTGATAGGTTAGCGGGAGGGCCCGATGAGCAGTTCTTC.

This chain joins TRBV6-1 and TRBJ1-1; tentative D call: TRBD1 (6 bases). Germline V gives CDR1 MNHNS, CDR2 SASEGT. Trimming took off 9 bases at V and 1 base at J, with 12 bases between the two ends. This CDR3 spans 13 amino acids. This CDR3 is CASAGQPNTEAFF. CDR3 in DNA: TGTGCCAGTGCTGGACAGCCGAACACTGAAGCTTTCTTT.

This rearrangement joins TRBV19 to TRBJ2-1; possibly TRBD2 for D (6 bases). This CDR3 is 14 amino acids long. Germline V gene lookup returns CDR1 LNHDA and CDR2 SQIVND (reference sequence). The ends were cut back, 5 bases at V and 0 bases at J, with 8 bases in the middle. The CDR3 loop reads CASSLSGSYNEQFF. CDR3 in DNA: TGTGCCAGTAGTCTTAGCGGCTCCTACAATGAGCAGTTCTTC.

CDR3 in DNA: TGTGCCTTGATGACTAGCGCCTACAATGAGCAGTTCTTC. This gives the protein CALMTSAYNEQFF. This chain uses TRBV30 with TRBJ2-1; 8 bases fit TRBD2. Germline CDR1 and CDR2: GTSNPN and SVGIG (reference sequence). The CDR3 covers 13 residues. Losses at the gene ends were 7 bases for V and 2 bases for J; bases not matched to a gene: 4.

The chain couples TRBV11-3 to TRBJ2-7, with 8 positions matching TRBD1. The CDR3 totals 13 residues. V was pared by 5 bases and J by 4 bases, with 4 bases of the junction left unmatched. From germline, CDR1 is SGHNT and CDR2 YENEEA. The CDR3 is CASSQWTGYEQYF. The CDR3 bases are TGTGCCAGCAGCCAATGGACAGGGTACGAGCAGTACTTC.

This chain joins TRBV19 and TRBJ1-1; no reliable D call. CDR3 size: 11 residues. Trimming cost V 4 bases and J 6 bases, with 6 bases left between them. The germline CDR1 and CDR2 sequences are LNHDA and SQIVND (reference sequence). The CDR3 protein is CASSSGAEAFF. The DNA for the CDR3 is TGTGCCAGTAGTAGCGGGGCTGAAGCTTTCTTT.